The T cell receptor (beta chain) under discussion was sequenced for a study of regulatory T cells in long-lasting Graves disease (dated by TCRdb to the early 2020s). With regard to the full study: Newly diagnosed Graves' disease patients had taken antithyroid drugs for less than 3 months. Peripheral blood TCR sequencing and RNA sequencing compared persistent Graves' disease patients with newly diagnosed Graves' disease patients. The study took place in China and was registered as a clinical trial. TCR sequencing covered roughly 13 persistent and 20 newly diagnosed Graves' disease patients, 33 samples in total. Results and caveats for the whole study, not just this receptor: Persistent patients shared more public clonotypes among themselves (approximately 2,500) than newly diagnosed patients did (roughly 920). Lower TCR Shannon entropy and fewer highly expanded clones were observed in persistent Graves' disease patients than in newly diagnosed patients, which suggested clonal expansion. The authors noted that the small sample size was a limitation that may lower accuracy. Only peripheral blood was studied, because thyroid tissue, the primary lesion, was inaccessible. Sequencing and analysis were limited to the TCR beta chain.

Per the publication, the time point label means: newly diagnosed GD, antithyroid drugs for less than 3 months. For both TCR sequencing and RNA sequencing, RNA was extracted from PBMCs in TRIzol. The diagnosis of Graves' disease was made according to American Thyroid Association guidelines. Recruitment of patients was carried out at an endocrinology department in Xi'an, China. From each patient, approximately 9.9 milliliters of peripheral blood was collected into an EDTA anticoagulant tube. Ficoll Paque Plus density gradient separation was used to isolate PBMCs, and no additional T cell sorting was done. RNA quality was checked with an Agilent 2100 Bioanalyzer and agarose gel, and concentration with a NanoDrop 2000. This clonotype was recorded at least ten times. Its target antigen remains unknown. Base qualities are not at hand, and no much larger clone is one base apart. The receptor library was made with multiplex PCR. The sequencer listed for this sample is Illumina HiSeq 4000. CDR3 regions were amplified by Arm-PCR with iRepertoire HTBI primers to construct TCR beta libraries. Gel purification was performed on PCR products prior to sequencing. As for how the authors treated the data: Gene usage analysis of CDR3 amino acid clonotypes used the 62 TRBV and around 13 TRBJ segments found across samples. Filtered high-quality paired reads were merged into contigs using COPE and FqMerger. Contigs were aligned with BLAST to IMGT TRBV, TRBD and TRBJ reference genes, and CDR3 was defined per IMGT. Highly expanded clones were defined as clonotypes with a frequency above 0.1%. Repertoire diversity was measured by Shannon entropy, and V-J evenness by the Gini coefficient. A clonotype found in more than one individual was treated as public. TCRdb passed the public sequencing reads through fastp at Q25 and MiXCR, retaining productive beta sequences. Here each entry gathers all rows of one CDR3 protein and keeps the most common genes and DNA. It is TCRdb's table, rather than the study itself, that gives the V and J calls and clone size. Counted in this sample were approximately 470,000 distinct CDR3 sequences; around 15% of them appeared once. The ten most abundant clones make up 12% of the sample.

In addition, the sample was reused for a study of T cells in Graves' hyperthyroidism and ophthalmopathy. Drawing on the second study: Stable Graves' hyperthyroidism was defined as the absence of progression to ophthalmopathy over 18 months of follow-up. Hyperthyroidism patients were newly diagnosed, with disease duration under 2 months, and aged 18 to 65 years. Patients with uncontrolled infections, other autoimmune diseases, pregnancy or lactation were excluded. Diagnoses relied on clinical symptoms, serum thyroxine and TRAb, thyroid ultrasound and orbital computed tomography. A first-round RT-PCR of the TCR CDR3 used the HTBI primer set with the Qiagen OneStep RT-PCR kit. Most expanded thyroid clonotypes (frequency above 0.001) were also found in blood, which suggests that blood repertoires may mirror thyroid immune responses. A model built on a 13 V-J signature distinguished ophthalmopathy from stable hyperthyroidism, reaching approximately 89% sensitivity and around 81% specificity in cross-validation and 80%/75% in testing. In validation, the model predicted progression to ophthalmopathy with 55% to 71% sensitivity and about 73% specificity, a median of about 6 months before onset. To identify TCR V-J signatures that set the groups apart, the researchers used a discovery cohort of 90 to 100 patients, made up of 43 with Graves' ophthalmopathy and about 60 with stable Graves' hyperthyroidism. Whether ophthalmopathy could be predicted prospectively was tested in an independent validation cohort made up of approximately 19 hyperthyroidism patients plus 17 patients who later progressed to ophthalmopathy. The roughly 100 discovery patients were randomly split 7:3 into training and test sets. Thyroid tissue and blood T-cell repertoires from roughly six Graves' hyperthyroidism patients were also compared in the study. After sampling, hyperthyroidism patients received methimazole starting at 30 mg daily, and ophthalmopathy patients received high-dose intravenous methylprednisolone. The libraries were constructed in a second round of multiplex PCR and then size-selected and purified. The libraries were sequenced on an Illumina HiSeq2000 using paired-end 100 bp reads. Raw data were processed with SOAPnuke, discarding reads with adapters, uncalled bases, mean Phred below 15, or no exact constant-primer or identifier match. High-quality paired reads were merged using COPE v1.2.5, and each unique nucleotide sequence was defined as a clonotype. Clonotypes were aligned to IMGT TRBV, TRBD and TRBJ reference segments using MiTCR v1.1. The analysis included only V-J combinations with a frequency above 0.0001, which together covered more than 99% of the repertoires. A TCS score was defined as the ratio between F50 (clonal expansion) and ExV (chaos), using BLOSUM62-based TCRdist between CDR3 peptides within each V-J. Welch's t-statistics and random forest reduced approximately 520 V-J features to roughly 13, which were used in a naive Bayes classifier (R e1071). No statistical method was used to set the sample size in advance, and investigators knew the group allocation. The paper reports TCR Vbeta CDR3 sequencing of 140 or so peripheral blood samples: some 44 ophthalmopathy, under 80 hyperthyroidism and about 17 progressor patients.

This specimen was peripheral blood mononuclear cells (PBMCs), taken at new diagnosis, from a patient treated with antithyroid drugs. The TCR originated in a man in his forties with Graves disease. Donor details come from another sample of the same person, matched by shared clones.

The DNA is TGTGCCAGCAGGGATGGACATTCTACAGATACGCAGTATTTT. It is translated as CASRDGHSTDTQYF. The V and J segments used are TRBV28 and TRBJ2-3; matching of 5 bases hints at TRBD1 as the D gene. The junction shows trimming of 6 bases on V and 3 bases on J, plus 13 bases between the germline ends. The CDR3, from cysteine to phenylalanine, totals 14 residues. Only the CDR3 portion is preserved as DNA: 42 bases, with reading frame beginning at the first base. CDR1 and CDR2, per the germline V gene, are MDHEN and SYDVKM.